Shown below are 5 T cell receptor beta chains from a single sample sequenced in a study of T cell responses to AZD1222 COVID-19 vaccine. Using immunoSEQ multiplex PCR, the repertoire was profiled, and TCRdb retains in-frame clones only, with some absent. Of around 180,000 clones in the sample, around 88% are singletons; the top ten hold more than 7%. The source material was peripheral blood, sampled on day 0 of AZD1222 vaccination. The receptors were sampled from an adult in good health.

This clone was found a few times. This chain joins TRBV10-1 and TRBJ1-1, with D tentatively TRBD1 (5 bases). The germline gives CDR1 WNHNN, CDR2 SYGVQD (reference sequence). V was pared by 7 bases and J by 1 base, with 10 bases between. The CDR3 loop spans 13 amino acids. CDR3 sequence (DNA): TGCGCCAGCATAGTCGGGGGGAACACTGAAGCTTTCTTT. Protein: CASIVGGNTEAFF.

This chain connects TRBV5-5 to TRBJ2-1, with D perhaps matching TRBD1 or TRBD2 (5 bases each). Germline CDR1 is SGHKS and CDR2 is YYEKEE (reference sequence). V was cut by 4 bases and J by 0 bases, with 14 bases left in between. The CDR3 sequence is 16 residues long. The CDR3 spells CASSRTRDGSYNEQFF. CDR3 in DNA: TGTGCCAGCAGCCGAACCAGGGACGGCTCCTACAATGAGCAGTTCTTC. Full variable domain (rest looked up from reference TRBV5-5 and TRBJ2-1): DAGVTQSPTHLIKTRGQQVTLRCSPISGHKSVSWYQQVLGQGPQFIFQYYEKEERGRGNFPDRFSARQFPNYSSELNVNALLLGDSALYLCASSRTRDGSYNEQFFGPGTRLTVL.

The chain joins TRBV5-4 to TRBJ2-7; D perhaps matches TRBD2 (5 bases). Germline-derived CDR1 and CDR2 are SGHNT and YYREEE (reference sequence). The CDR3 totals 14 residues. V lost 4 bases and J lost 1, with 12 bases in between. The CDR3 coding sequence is TGTGCCAGCAGCAACCGACGCGGGTCCTACGAGCAGTACTTC. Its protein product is CASSNRRGSYEQYF.

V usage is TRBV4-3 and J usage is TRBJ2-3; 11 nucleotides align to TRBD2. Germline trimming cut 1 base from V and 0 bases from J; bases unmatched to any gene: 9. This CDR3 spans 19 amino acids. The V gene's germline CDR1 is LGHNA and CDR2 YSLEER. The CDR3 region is CASSQGRLAGRSSTDTQYF. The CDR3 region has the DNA TGCGCCAGCAGCCAAGGCCGACTAGCGGGGCGATCTAGCACAGATACGCAGTATTTT.

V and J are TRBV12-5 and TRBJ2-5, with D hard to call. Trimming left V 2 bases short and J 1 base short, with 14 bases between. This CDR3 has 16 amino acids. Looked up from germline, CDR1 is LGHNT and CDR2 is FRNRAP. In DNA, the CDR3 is TGTGCTAGTGGTTTGTGGCCTGGCATGGGCCAAGAGACCCAGTACTTC. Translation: CASGLWPGMGQETQYF.